This T cell receptor (beta chain) appears in the sequencing data of a study of human T cells and chemical hapten exposure. Overall study: Small volume differences among pooled libraries mainly caused per-sample TCR yield variation.

For the library, individual cDNA molecules each received unique molecular identifiers. TCRdb re-analysed the RACE reads in MiXCR, keeping a single row per CDR3 protein. The top ten clones hold about 2.5% of a sample with some 90,000 distinct CDR3 sequences, around 7.9% of them seen once. The sample holds a few counts of this clonotype. Trimming cost V 0 bases and J 4 bases; bases outside gene matches: 15. The CDR3 runs 18 residues. CDR1 is DFQATT, CDR2 SNEGSKA, per germline (reference sequence). Time point indicated: pre-sensitization, week 0. Described treatment: therapeutic diphenylcyclopropenone sensitization with weekly scalp DPC. Total RNA came from unfractionated whole blood.

The receptor comes from a man aged 35 to 55 with alopecia areata. Some clones in this sample may be carry-over from other donors' samples. Here the sequenced sample was whole blood, taken in connection with sensitization to the hapten diphenylcyclopropenone (DPC). The V call is TRBV20-1, the J call TRBJ2-3; 8 bases line up with TRBD2. CDR3 DNA sequence: TGCAGTGCTAGAGATTGGGGCGGGGCGGTAGCGGGACCAGATACGCAGTATTTT. Amino acids: CSARDWGGAVAGPDTQYF.